The TCR beta chain under discussion was sequenced for a study of graft-versus-host responses after intestinal transplantation. Study at large: Multivisceral, liver-intestinal, or isolated intestinal grafts were transplanted into recipients. Tacrolimus plus steroids were given to all recipients for roughly three years, preceded by anti-thymocyte globulin induction.

V lost 3 bases and J lost 5; bases outside the gene matches: 4. This CDR3 comprises 15 residues. The germline CDR1 and CDR2 sequences are LNHDA and SQIVND (reference sequence). Sequencing used immunoSEQ multiplex PCR; TCRdb keeps in-frame clones, though not all of them. This table holds about 93,000 clones, about 93% found once. Comments on this clone: As yet, its antigen is unknown.

Whole-study findings and limits: The marrow of recipients harbored GvH clones, and ileum or blood showed some of them first.

The rearrangement joins TRBV19 to TRBJ2-1, with 10 bases that match TRBD2. Source: unstimulated CD8+ T cells sorted from spleen or lymph node cells, taken before intestinal transplant. This TCR was recovered from a human donor who received an intestinal transplant. CDR3 nucleotide sequence: TGTGCCAGTAGTATTGCTAGCGGGGGCCACAATGAGCAGTTCTTC. It yields the protein CASSIASGGHNEQFF.